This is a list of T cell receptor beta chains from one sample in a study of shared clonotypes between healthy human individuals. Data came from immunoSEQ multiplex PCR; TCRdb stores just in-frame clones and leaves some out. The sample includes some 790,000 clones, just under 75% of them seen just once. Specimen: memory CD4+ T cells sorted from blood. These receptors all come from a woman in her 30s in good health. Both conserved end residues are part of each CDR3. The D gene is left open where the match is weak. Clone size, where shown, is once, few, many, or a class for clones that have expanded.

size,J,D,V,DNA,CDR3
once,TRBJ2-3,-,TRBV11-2,TGTGCCAGCAGCTTAGGGGCGGATGCCTACACAGATACGCAGTATTTT,CASSLGADAYTDTQYF
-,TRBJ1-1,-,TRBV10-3,TGTGCCATCCGGGCAGGGCCGGACACTGAAGCTTTCTTT,CAIRAGPDTEAFF
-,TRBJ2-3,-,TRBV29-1,TGCAGCGTTGAAGGTCCCACCAGAAGCACAGATACGCAGTATTTT,CSVEGPTRSTDTQYF
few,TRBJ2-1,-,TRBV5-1,TGCGCCAGCAGCATTGACTCTCAGAGCTACAATGAGCAGTTCTTC,CASSIDSQSYNEQFF
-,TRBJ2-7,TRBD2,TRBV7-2,TGTGCCAGCAACCCAGCGGGAACCCACGAGCAGTACTTC,CASNPAGTHEQYF
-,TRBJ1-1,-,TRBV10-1,TGCGCCAGCCGAAGAAGTCGGGTTTCGAACACTGAAGCTTTCTTT,CASRRSRVSNTEAFF
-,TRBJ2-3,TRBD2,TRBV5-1,TGCGCCAGCAGCTTGAACGGGAGGGCCGACGTAGATACGCAGTATTTT,CASSLNGRADVDTQYF
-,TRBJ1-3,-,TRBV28,TGTGCCAGCAGTCGAAACAGGGAGTCCGGAAACACCATATATTTT,CASSRNRESGNTIYF
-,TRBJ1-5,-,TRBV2,TGTGCCAGCAGTGCAAATCCAGTTAATCAGCCCCAGCATTTT,CASSANPVNQPQHF
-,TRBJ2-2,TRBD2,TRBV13,TGTGCCAGCAGCAAGGGACTAGCAGTAACCGGGGAGCTGTTTTTT,CASSKGLAVTGELFF
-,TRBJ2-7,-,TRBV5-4,TGTGCCAGCAGCCGTGGAGGGTCACAGGGAGGCGGCTCCTACGAGCAGTACTTC,CASSRGGSQGGGSYEQYF
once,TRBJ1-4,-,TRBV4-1,TGCGCCAGCAGCCAAGATCTGGGCTCAACTAATGAAAAACTGTTTTTT,CASSQDLGSTNEKLFF
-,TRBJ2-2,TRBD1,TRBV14,TGTGCCAGCAGCCGAGGACAGGTGAACACCGGGGAGCTGTTTTTT,CASSRGQVNTGELFF
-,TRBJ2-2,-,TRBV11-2,TGTGCCAGCAGCTTACAGGGAGGCACCGGGGAGCTGTTTTTT,CASSLQGGTGELFF
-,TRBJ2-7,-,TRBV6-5,TGTGCCAGCAGTTACGAGGCTAGATCCTACGAGCAGTACTTC,CASSYEARSYEQYF
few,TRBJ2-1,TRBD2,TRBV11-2,TGTGCCAGCAGCTCTGGGACTAGCGGGTTAAATGAGCAGTTCTTC,CASSSGTSGLNEQFF
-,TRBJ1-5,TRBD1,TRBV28,TGTGCCAGCAGTCGAGGGGGCGATTGGCAGCCCCAGCATTTT,CASSRGGDWQPQHF
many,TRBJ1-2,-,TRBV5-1,TGCGCCAGCAGCTTGGGGTGGACTGATGGCTACACCTTC,CASSLGWTDGYTF
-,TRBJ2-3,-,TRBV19,TGTGCCAGTAGTATAGACCCCCTGTCAGGCTGGAGCACAGATACGCAGTATTTT,CASSIDPLSGWSTDTQYF
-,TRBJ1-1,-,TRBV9,TGTGCCAGCAGCGCGGAGAGGGACACTGAAGCTTTCTTT,CASSAERDTEAFF
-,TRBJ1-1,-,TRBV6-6,TGTGCCAGCACCTCCCCAACCGGGCAATCTCGGGTAGCTTTCTTT,CASTSPTGQSRVAFF
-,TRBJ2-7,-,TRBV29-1,TGCAGCGCCCTGCTTCCTAGCGCAGAGTACGAGCAGTACTTC,CSALLPSAEYEQYF
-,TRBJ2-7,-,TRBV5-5,TGTGCCAGCAGCTTGCGGTATGGGGCACCTTTAAATGCCTACGAGCAGTACTTC,CASSLRYGAPLNAYEQYF
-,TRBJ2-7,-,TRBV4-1,TGCGCCAGCAGCCAAGACCCGGTGGGCTACGAGCAGTACTTC,CASSQDPVGYEQYF
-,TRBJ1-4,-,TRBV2,TGTGCCAGCAGTGAACTAAGACTGAAAGCTGAAAAACTGTTTTTT,CASSELRLKAEKLFF
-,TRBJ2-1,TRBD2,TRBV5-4,TGTGCCAGCAGCTTGGGGCGGGAGGGCTTCAATGAGCAGTTCTTC,CASSLGREGFNEQFF
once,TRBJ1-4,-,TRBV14,TGTGCCAGCAGCCAGCTACCTACAGGTTCAACTAATGAAAAACTGTTTTTT,CASSQLPTGSTNEKLFF
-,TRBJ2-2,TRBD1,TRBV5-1,TGCGCCAGCGGGACAGGGGCAGGCACCGGGGAGCTGTTTTTT,CASGTGAGTGELFF
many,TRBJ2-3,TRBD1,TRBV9,TGTGCCAGCAGCGTTGACTACAGGGGCTCTACGCAGTATTTT,CASSVDYRGSTQYF